This TCR beta chain is drawn from a study of beta chain features in type 1 diabetes. Findings and caveats of the study: The question of HLA type influencing TCRB rearrangement was one that remained unresolved here. There was a moderate but significant shortening of TCRB CDR3s in all four CD4+ subsets of Type 1 diabetes patients. Shorter templates may be favored by PCR, equally so in patients and controls.

On average, the one heparinised blood draw given by each donor was approximately 120 mL. With respect to this clone: The antigen is undetermined. Other DNA sequences in this specimen translate into the identical CDR3.

All of the isolated RNA was reverse transcribed, so expressed TCRB transcripts were sequenced. Measured with immunoSEQ multiplex PCR; TCRdb has only the in-frame clones, and not every one. The table records about 330,000 clones, about 10% of them present only once. V lost 1 base, J lost 6 bases, and 2 bases stayed unmatched. This CDR3 is built from 15 residues. Germline CDR1 is SEHNR and CDR2 is FQNEAQ (reference sequence). The V gene is TRBV7-9, the J gene TRBJ2-7; 14 bases line up with TRBD2. The sample comprised naive CD4+ T cells from blood. This TCR was sampled from a woman aged 25 to 45 in good health. The CDR3 protein is CASSLVGLAGAEQYF. CDR3 nucleotide sequence: TGTGCCAGCAGCTTAGTGGGACTAGCGGGAGCCGAGCAGTACTTC.